This T cell receptor (beta chain) was found in a study of blood T cell repertoires in COVID-19. Study-wide background: COVID-19 samples, acute and convalescent, were from the United States, Italy and Spain. The analysed material was cDNA or gDNA that came from T cells, B-cell-depleted T cells, or PBMCs.

Authors' processing steps: Reference gene primer amplification gave estimated nucleated cell counts. Sequencing was performed with immunoSEQ multiplex PCR; in TCRdb, only in-frame clones are kept and a portion is missing. V, J and clone size derive from that table, while D and trimming were established from the DNA sequence. The data contain roughly 140,000 clones, around 86% of them singletons. The V and J ends lost 1 base and 5 bases, in that order; junction bases with no gene match: 5. The V gene's germline CDR1 is LGHNA and CDR2 YNFKEQ. The CDR3 runs 15 residues. Material for sequencing was peripheral blood. The chain is built from TRBV4-2 and TRBJ2-1, with 7 positions matching TRBD2. The origin of this receptor is a woman older than 75 with acute or convalescent COVID-19. DNA of the CDR3: TGTGCCAGCAGCCAAGGCGGGGGACGCCACAATGAGCAGTTCTTC. It encodes CASSQGGGRHNEQFF.